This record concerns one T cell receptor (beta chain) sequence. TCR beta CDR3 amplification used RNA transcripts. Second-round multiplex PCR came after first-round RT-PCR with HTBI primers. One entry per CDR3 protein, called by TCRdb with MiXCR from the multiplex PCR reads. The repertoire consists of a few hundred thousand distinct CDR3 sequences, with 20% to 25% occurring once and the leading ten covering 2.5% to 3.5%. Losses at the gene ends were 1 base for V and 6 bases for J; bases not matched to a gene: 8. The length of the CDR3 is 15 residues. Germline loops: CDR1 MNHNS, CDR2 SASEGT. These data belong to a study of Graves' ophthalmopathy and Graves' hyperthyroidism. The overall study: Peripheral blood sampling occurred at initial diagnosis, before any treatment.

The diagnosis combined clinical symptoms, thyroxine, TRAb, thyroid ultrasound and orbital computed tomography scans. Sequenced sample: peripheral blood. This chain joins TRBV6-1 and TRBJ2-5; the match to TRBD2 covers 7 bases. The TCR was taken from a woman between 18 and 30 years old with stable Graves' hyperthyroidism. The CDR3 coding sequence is TGTGCCAGCAGTGAAGGGGTGCTAGCGGCACAGACCCAGTACTTC. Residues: CASSEGVLAAQTQYF.